These 22 T cell receptor beta chains originate from one sample sequenced in a study of blood T cell repertoires in COVID-19. TCRdb's table, derived via immunoSEQ multiplex PCR, lists solely in-frame clones and lacks some. The sample yields 100,000 to 150,000 clones, less than 90% seen once. The sample taken for sequencing was peripheral blood. The receptors shown here come from a man aged 60 to 75 with acute or convalescent COVID-19.

This clone occurred once. The chain joins TRBV4-1 to TRBJ1-3; perhaps TRBD1 as D (5 bases). The V and J ends lost 4 bases and 0 bases respectively, with 10 bases between them. CDR3 length: 15 residues. Germline V gene data show CDR1 as MGHRA and CDR2 as YSYEKL. The CDR3 is CASSLTRDSGNTIYF. The CDR3 bases are TGCGCCAGCAGCCTAACCAGGGACTCTGGAAACACCATATATTTT.

J is TRBJ1-6 and V is TRBV6-5, with TRBD1 identical over 9 bases. The CDR3 is made up of 15 amino acids. With 6 bases clipped from V and 10 bases from J, the junction kept 10 bases outside the gene matches. Per germline, CDR1 MNHEY and CDR2 SVGAGI. The CDR3 loop is CASRGTGLYRSPLHF. CDR3 nucleotide sequence: TGTGCCAGCAGGGGGACAGGGTTATACCGGTCACCCCTCCACTTT.

The CDR3 loop is CSADTPGGYTF. For the CDR3, the DNA is TGCAGCGCCGATACACCCGGGGGCTACACCTTC. This chain links TRBV29-1 with TRBJ1-2; D call uncertain. The CDR3 is 11 residues long. The V and J ends lost 7 bases and 8 bases respectively, with 14 bases between them. Germline V lookup: CDR1 SQVTM, CDR2 ANQGSEA. Based on the CDR3 plus reference TRBV29-1 and TRBJ1-2, the full variable domain is SAVISQKPSRDICQRGTSLTIQCQVDSQVTMMFWYRQQPGQSLTLIATANQGSEATYESGFVIDKFPISRPNLTFSTLTVSNMSPEDSSIYLCSADTPGGYTFGSGTRLTVV.

V and J are TRBV5-6 and TRBJ2-7; 10 nucleotides agree with TRBD1. V was clipped by 7 bases and J by 6 bases; unmatched bases: 13. CDR3 length: 15 amino acids. In germline, CDR1 is SGHDT, CDR2 YYEEEE. The CDR3 spells CASGDWTGGQVEQYF. The CDR3 DNA reads as TGTGCCAGCGGGGACTGGACAGGGGGTCAGGTCGAGCAGTACTTC.

This clone was seen ten or more times. The chain has TRBV14 and TRBJ1-1; 9 bases are shared with TRBD1. Germline loops: CDR1 SGHDN, CDR2 FVKESK. V shed 1 base and J 11 bases; nucleotides not matched to a gene: 5. The CDR3 is made up of 13 amino acids. CDR3 sequence reads: CASSQVTTGGAFF. As DNA, the CDR3 is TGTGCCAGCAGCCAAGTCACGACAGGGGGGGCTTTCTTT.

The chain couples TRBV7-3 to TRBJ2-1; 7 bases are shared with TRBD1. The CDR3 consists of 14 residues. The germline CDR1 and CDR2 sequences are SGHTA and FQGTGA. Losses at the gene ends were 5 bases for V and 6 bases for J; bases not matched to a gene: 7. The DNA for the CDR3 is TGTGCCAGCAGCCCTCACAGGGGTGTCAATGAGCAGTTCTTC. It specifies CASSPHRGVNEQFF. The full variable domain, its missing parts supplied by reference TRBV7-3 and TRBJ2-1, is GAGVSQTPSNKVTEKGKYVELRCDPISGHTALYWYRQSLGQGPEFLIYFQGTGAADDSGLPNDRFFAVRPEGSVSTLKIQRTERGDSAVYLCASSPHRGVNEQFFGPGTRLTVL.

This chain connects TRBV29-1 to TRBJ2-3, with 8 positions matching TRBD1. With 4 bases clipped from V and 5 bases from J, the junction kept 5 bases outside the gene matches. CDR1 and CDR2 from the germline V gene are SQVTM and ANQGSEA. This CDR3 is built from 13 residues. The CDR3 nucleotides read TGCAGCGTTGTATGGACAGGGCGAGATACGCAGTATTTT. Translated, it gives CSVVWTGRDTQYF.

The V call is TRBV6-5, the J call TRBJ2-5; 7 bases map to TRBD2. J was trimmed by 5 bases and V by 5 bases; bases with no gene match: 8. This CDR3 has 14 amino acids. Germline V lookup: CDR1 MNHEY, CDR2 SVGAGI. CDR3 coding DNA: TGTGCCAGCAGTCAACAGCGGGGCAGGGAGACCCAGTACTTC. It specifies CASSQQRGRETQYF.

This sequence joins TRBV7-6 and TRBJ2-1, with 8 bases aligning to TRBD2. Germline V gene sequence: CDR1 SGHVS, CDR2 FNYEAQ. Trimming took 5 bases from V and 7 from J; bases not matched to a gene: 13. This CDR3 region has 16 residues. Here the CDR3 DNA reads TGTGCCAGCAGCGGACCGGGACTAGTAATGGAGAATGAGCAGTTCTTC. It translates to CASSGPGLVMENEQFF.

The rearrangement joins TRBV29-1 to TRBJ1-2, with D unresolved. Trimming took 3 bases from V and 4 from J, leaving 9 bases between them. Germline assignment: CDR1 SQVTM and CDR2 ANQGSEA. CDR3 length: 12 amino acids. In DNA form, the CDR3 reads TGCAGCGTTGAGCGGTATCCCTATGGCTACACCTTC. Translated: CSVERYPYGYTF.

V is TRBV11-2 and J is TRBJ2-3; the D is unclear. CDR1 is SGHAT, CDR2 FQNNGV, per germline. This CDR3 region has 15 residues. V lost 1 base, J lost 1 base, and 9 bases lay in between. CDR3 protein: CASSLGSKGTDTQYF. In nucleotides, the CDR3 is TGTGCCAGCAGCTTAGGGAGCAAGGGCACAGATACGCAGTATTTT.

V usage is TRBV5-1 and J usage is TRBJ2-7; 9 bases align to TRBD1. The J segment lost 5 bases and the V segment lost 4 bases, leaving 16 bases of the junction unmatched. The CDR3 has 17 residues. Germline values: CDR1 SGHRS, CDR2 YFSETQ. The DNA for the CDR3 is TGCGCCAGCAGCAACCGACAGGGGGGAGCAGGGGGTGACGAGCAGTACTTC. Amino acids: CASSNRQGGAGGDEQYF. Variable domain in full (rest from reference TRBV5-1 and TRBJ2-7): KAGVTQTPRYLIKTRGQQVTLSCSPISGHRSVSWYQQTPGQGLQFLFEYFSETQRNKGNFPGRFSGRQFSNSRSEMNVSTLELGDSALYLCASSNRQGGAGGDEQYFGPGTRLTVT.

The chain links TRBV19 to TRBJ2-2; no clear D gene. Germline CDR1 and CDR2: LNHDA and SQIVND (reference sequence). Trimming removed 3 bases at V and 0 bases at J, with 5 bases between. This CDR3 spans 14 amino acids. The chain's CDR3 is CASSIGANTGELFF. The DNA of the CDR3 is TGTGCCAGTAGTATTGGAGCGAACACCGGGGAGCTGTTTTTT.

The gene calls are TRBV4-2 and TRBJ2-3; TRBD2 matches 7 bases. Germline V gene lookup returns CDR1 LGHNA and CDR2 YNFKEQ. The V and J ends lost 3 bases and 4 bases, in that order; junction bases with no gene match: 7. The CDR3 runs to 15 residues. DNA for the CDR3: TGTGCCAGCAGCCACGGACTAGAACTCTCAGATACGCAGTATTTT. Translated: CASSHGLELSDTQYF.

In its sample, this clone was seen a few times. The CDR3 DNA reads TGTGCCAGTAGTATAGTTGGGGCTAGCAATCAGCCCCAGCATTTT. This codes for CASSIVGASNQPQHF. The chain recombines TRBV19 with TRBJ1-5, with D possibly being TRBD1 (5 bases). The CDR3 is 15 amino acids. The V end was cut by 1 base, the J end by 0 bases, with 7 bases between. CDR1 and CDR2 (germline): LNHDA, SQIVND (reference sequence). Drawing the rest from reference TRBV19 and TRBJ1-5, the complete variable domain is DGGITQSPKYLFRKEGQNVTLSCEQNLNHDAMYWYRQDPGQGLRLIYYSQIVNDFQKGDIAEGYSVSREKKESFPLTVTSAQKNPTAFYLCASSIVGASNQPQHFGDGTRLSIL.

This rearrangement joins TRBV5-4 to TRBJ1-2; no clear D gene. With 0 bases removed from V and 3 bases from J, the gap between germline ends came to 6 bases. The CDR3 runs to 13 residues. Germline CDR1 SGHNT, CDR2 YYREEE (reference sequence). The CDR3 region is CASSLDGDYGYTF. The CDR3 region has the DNA TGTGCCAGCAGCTTGGACGGAGACTATGGCTACACCTTC.

The chain couples TRBV5-3 to TRBJ2-1, with no clear D. TRBV5-3 is an open reading frame, and its role is uncertain. With 2 bases removed from V and 16 bases from J, the gap between germline ends came to 13 bases. The CDR3 runs to 11 residues. The CDR3 DNA is TGTGCCAGAAGCTTATTCCCAGGTATATTCTTC. Encoded protein: CARSLFPGIFF.

This clone was detected once. The V and J genes are TRBV11-1 and TRBJ2-2; D is uncertain. Germline CDR1 reads SGHAT; CDR2 reads FQDESV (reference sequence). The V end was cut by 4 bases, the J end by 0 bases, with 6 bases between. The CDR3 is 14 residues long. CDR3 nucleotide sequence: TGTGCCAGCAGCTCGTACTCGAACACCGGGGAGCTGTTTTTT. Protein sequence: CASSSYSNTGELFF.

The chain combines TRBV6-5 with TRBJ2-3; TRBD2 aligns across 7 bases. V lost 8 bases and J lost 6; bases outside the gene matches: 5. The V gene's germline CDR1 is MNHEY and CDR2 SVGAGI. CDR3 length: 12 amino acids. CDR3 coding DNA: TGTGCCAGCGGGAGGGTTAGCGATACGCAGTATTTT. Residues: CASGRVSDTQYF.

This clone appeared once. V is TRBV5-1 and J is TRBJ1-2; D might be TRBD1 (5 bases). The V and J ends lost 3 bases and 6 bases respectively, with 12 bases between them. The length of the CDR3 is 13 residues. Germline V lookup: CDR1 SGHRS, CDR2 YFSETQ. CDR3 residues: CASSYDSGDGYTF. The CDR3 DNA follows: TGCGCCAGCAGCTACGACAGCGGGGATGGCTACACCTTC.

This chain links TRBV6-4 with TRBJ1-2; the match to TRBD1 covers 7 bases. CDR1 and CDR2 (germline): MRHNA, SNTAGT. The CDR3 runs 14 residues. V shed 6 bases and J 2 bases; nucleotides not matched to a gene: 6. The CDR3 nucleotides are TGTGCCAGCAGACCATCGGGACAGAACTATGGCTACACCTTC. Protein product: CASRPSGQNYGYTF.

This rearrangement joins TRBV28 to TRBJ1-2; 7 bases match TRBD1. This CDR3 comprises 14 residues. The V gene's germline CDR1 is MDHEN and CDR2 SYDVKM. The V and J ends lost 6 bases and 4 bases, in that order; junction bases with no gene match: 8. This chain's CDR3 is CASRFRDSFYGYTF. DNA of the CDR3: TGTGCCAGCAGGTTCCGGGACAGCTTCTATGGCTACACCTTC.